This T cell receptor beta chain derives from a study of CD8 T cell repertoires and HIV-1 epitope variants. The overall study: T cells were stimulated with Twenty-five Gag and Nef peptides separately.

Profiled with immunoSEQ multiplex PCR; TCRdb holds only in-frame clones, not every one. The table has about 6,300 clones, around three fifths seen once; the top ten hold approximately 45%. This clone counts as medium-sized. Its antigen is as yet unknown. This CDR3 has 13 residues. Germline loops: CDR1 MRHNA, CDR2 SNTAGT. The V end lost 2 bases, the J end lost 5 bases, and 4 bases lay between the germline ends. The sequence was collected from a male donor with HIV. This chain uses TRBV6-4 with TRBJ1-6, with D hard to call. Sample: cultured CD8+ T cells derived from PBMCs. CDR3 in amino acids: CASSDGDNSPLHF. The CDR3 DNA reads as TGTGCCAGCAGTGACGGAGATAATTCACCCCTCCACTTT.